This TCR beta chain derives from a study of cytotoxic CD8 clonotypes in ibrutinib-treated CLL. The method was immunoSEQ multiplex PCR; TCRdb's version includes in-frame clones alone and lacks a portion of them. The sample carries hundreds of thousands of clones, 60% to 80% recorded once. This CDR3 has 19 amino acids. V dropped 7 bases and J dropped 6; count of bases not matched to a gene: 14. Germline CDR1 is MNHEY and CDR2 is SMNVEV (reference sequence). The source is a human donor with chronic lymphocytic leukemia. V and J are TRBV27 and TRBJ2-2, with TRBD2 identical over 16 bases. Sample: PBMCs, taken after 12 months of ibrutinib treatment. The chain's CDR3 is CASTQKTGLAGGQAGELFF. DNA of the CDR3: TGTGCCAGCACCCAAAAAACGGGACTAGCGGGAGGGCAGGCCGGGGAGCTGTTTTTT.